The T cell receptor (beta chain) under discussion was sequenced for a study of Graves' ophthalmopathy and Graves' hyperthyroidism. Study results and limitations: Blood also held most thyroid clonotypes expanded above 0.001 frequency.

The V end was cut by 2 bases, the J end by 5 bases, with 13 bases between. The CDR3 extends over 15 amino acids. Germline V gene sequence: CDR1 SGHAT, CDR2 FQNNGV. Researchers turned away patients with other autoimmune diseases, uncontrolled infections, pregnancy or lactation. The diagnosis combined clinical symptoms, thyroxine, TRAb, thyroid ultrasound and orbital computed tomography scans. The sample holds many counts of this clonotype. Its antigen is as yet unknown. Amplified material comprised TCR beta CDR3 regions derived from RNA transcripts. Amplification began with first-round RT-PCR using HTBI primers, then second-round multiplex PCR was performed. TCRdb reprocessed the multiplex PCR reads with MiXCR, giving one entry per CDR3 protein. The data contain over 450,000 distinct CDR3 sequences, around 14% of them singletons.

The sequenced material came from blood. The receptor's source is a woman in her 30s with Graves' ophthalmopathy. The V call is TRBV11-2, the J call TRBJ2-4; maybe TRBD1 (6 bases). The CDR3 region is CASSLRGRTENIQYF. CDR3 DNA: TGTGCCAGCAGCTTAAGAGGTCGGACAGAAAACATTCAGTACTTC.